In its sample, the clone carrying this T cell receptor beta chain was seen a few times. Its antigen is unidentified. This record belongs to a study of post-analysis software for immune sequencing data. The overall study: The patients showed relapsing-remitting, secondary progressive and progressive-relapsing multiple sclerosis courses. Study-wide findings and caveats: Comparison with controls showed significantly lower normalized Chao1 diversity in multiple sclerosis patients. Patients used several TRBV segments, including TRBV5-6, TRBV5-1 and TRBV20-1, more often than controls. Under F measure analysis, samples from one preparation batch co-clustered strongly.

Unique molecular identifiers were carried by the TCR beta cDNA libraries. The yield from roughly 1 to 10 million T cells was around 500,000 cDNA molecules in total. TCRdb recomputed calls from the PCR reads with MiXCR, one row per CDR3 protein. Of about 820,000 distinct CDR3 sequences in the sample, approximately 53% were seen once. Germline V gives CDR1 DFQATT, CDR2 SNEGSKA (reference sequence). The CDR3 covers 19 residues. Unmatched junction bases numbered 8, after V lost 0 bases and J lost 2 bases. The gene calls are TRBV20-1 and TRBJ2-1; 15 nucleotides agree with TRBD2. This clonotype originated in a girl aged 5 to 17 with multiple sclerosis. Sequenced: blood. As DNA, the CDR3 is TGCAGTGCTAGAGATGAAATGGGGACTAGCGGGGGGCCCTACAATGAGCAGTTCTTC. Residues: CSARDEMGTSGGPYNEQFF.